A selection of T cell receptor beta chains follows, all from one sample in a study of blood T cell repertoires in COVID-19. TCRdb keeps only in-frame clones here, not all; method: immunoSEQ multiplex PCR. Here the sample spans some 150,000 clones, approximately 83% being singletons. Sequencing was performed on peripheral blood. The receptors stem from a woman aged 55-69 years with COVID-19, enrolled during active disease. CDR3s include the opening cysteine and the closing phenylalanine or tryptophan. Each record gives: V gene, J gene, CDR3 protein.

TRBV19,TRBJ1-5,CASSRHRDTIQPQHF
TRBV9,TRBJ1-4,CASSSVGQGNEKLFF
TRBV7-9,TRBJ1-1,CASSLGLDTEAFF
TRBV2,TRBJ1-5,CASSRDREGGNQPQHF
TRBV9,TRBJ1-5,CASSVQGLSNQPQHF
TRBV6-5,TRBJ2-1,CASSYASGDYNEQFF
TRBV6-6,TRBJ1-1,CASSPRVNTEAFF
TRBV24-1,TRBJ2-3,CATSDPSGGGDTQYF
TRBV19,TRBJ2-1,CASSIGYNNEQFF
TRBV5-1,TRBJ2-4,CASSPDTKTRGYLDF
TRBV7-2,TRBJ1-4,CASSLALSEKLFF
TRBV10-3,TRBJ2-5,CAISDEGAGGETQYF
TRBV2,TRBJ1-5,CASNRGAAGEPQHF
TRBV11-3,TRBJ2-2,CASSPQGQLPTGELFF
TRBV11-2,TRBJ2-4,CASSLAHGGAKNIQYF
TRBV6-5,TRBJ2-3,CASGTGGTVTDTQYF
TRBV11-2,TRBJ2-3,CASSPAGVVTDTQYF
TRBV7-9,TRBJ1-1,CASSLGQVNTEAFF
TRBV7-9,TRBJ1-3,CASSSPGQLRSGNTIYF
TRBV5-4,TRBJ2-3,CASSRASGRSTDTQYF
TRBV29-1,TRBJ1-1,CSSRGQWDTEAFF
TRBV29-1,TRBJ1-1,CSVDPREQNTEAFF
TRBV25-1,TRBJ2-2,CASSRDRYTGELFF
TRBV5-4,TRBJ2-2,CASRSGGTNTGELFF
TRBV3-1/TRBV3-2,TRBJ2-3,CASSRRDRGDTQYF
TRBV7-2,TRBJ2-5,CASSLGRGQETQYF
TRBV4-1,TRBJ2-6,CASSQDSPTVSGANVLTF
TRBV7-2,TRBJ1-5,CASSQRQNAEPQHF
TRBV6-6,TRBJ1-1,CASSLVDLGPTEAFF
TRBV5-6,TRBJ1-5,CASSFGVRYSNQPQHF
TRBV7-6,TRBJ2-2,CASSLSGGGRFTGELFF
TRBV6-5,TRBJ1-2,CASSTGTGFGYTF
TRBV19,TRBJ2-7,CASSSRVGWVEQYF
TRBV6-5,TRBJ2-3,CASSLAGNTDTQYF
TRBV5-1,TRBJ2-1,CASSWRTGNNEQFF
TRBV4-3,TRBJ1-2,CASSHASPGTGVGYTF
TRBV7-9,TRBJ2-3,CASSLAGAGWADTQYF
TRBV11-1,TRBJ2-1,CASSSRRLAGGEQFF
TRBV21-1,TRBJ2-5,CASIHGTPQETQYF
TRBV14,TRBJ2-1,CASSQGQRIARGNEQFF
TRBV6-4,TRBJ1-6,CASSDSEGALHF
TRBV10-1,TRBJ1-5,CARAGYQPQHF
TRBV3-1/TRBV3-2,TRBJ2-2,CASSQGTGELFF
TRBV3-1/TRBV3-2,TRBJ1-6,CASSQPKTRKLNSPLHF
TRBV3-1/TRBV3-2,TRBJ1-2,CASSQRNRFNYGYTF